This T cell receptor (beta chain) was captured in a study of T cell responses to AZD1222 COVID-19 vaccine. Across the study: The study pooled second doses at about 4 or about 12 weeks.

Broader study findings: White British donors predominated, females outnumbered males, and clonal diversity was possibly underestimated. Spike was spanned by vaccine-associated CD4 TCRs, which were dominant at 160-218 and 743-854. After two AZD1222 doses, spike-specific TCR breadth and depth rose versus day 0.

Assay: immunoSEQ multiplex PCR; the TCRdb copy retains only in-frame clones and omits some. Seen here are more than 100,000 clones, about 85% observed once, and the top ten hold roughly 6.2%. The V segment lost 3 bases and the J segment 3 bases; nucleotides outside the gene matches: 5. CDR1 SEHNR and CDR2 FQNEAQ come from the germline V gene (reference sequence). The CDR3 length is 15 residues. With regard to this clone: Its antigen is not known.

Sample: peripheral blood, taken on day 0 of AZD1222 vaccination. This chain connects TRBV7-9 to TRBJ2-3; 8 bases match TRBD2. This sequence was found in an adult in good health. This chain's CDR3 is CASSFRGGFTDTQYF. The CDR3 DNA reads TGTGCCAGCAGCTTCCGGGGGGGCTTTACAGATACGCAGTATTTT.